The clone carrying this T cell receptor beta chain was observed many times. What it recognizes is unknown. Amplified regions were TCR beta CDR3 sequences from RNA transcripts. In the first-round RT-PCR of the TCR CDR3, the HTBI primer set was used. TCRdb reprocessed the multiplex PCR reads via MiXCR and lists one record per CDR3 protein. The sample has around 420,000 distinct CDR3 sequences, 15% to 19% seen once. These data belong to a study of T cells in Graves' hyperthyroidism and ophthalmopathy. Study-level information: Peripheral blood was secured at the point of initial diagnosis, before any treatment.

The CDR3 contains 14 residues. With 6 bases clipped from V and 5 bases from J, the junction kept 6 bases outside the gene matches. Germline V gene sequence: CDR1 MNHEY, CDR2 SVGEGT. Study results and limitations: Blood also showed most of the thyroid clonotypes that were expanded above 0.001.

The origin of this receptor is a woman aged 18-35 years with Graves' hyperthyroidism. Sequencing input: blood. V and J are TRBV6-2 or TRBV6-3 and TRBJ1-4; TRBD1 matches 7 bases. For the CDR3, the DNA is TGTGCCAGCAGCACCGGGACAGCGAATGAAAAACTGTTTTTT. Its protein is CASSTGTANEKLFF.